The present TCR beta chain was sequenced within a study of OX40 agonist ivuxolimab in advanced cancers. Overall study: Partial responses were achieved by three patients, one with hepatocellular carcinoma and two with cutaneous melanoma. Study results and caveats: CD8+ T cells averaged more expanded clones than CD4+.

Using immunoSEQ multiplex PCR, the repertoire was profiled, and TCRdb retains in-frame clones only, with some absent. The data contain fewer than 35,000 clones, about nine tenths of them seen just once; the ten biggest clones take up roughly 22%. There are 14 residues in the CDR3. J lost 7 bases, V lost 2 bases, and 4 bases had no gene match. Germline V CDR1 and CDR2: MNHEY, SMNVEV (reference sequence). As for this clone: Its antigen remains unidentified.

J is TRBJ2-1 and V is TRBV27; 8 bases align to TRBD1. This clonotype was sampled from an adult with an advanced solid tumor such as melanoma, head and neck, liver or kidney cancer. The sequencing here drew on CD4+ or CD8+ T cells sorted from blood, taken in a trial of the OX40 agonist ivuxolimab. CDR3 sequence: CASSLGQGVNEQFF. In DNA, the CDR3 is TGTGCCAGCAGTTTAGGACAGGGAGTAAATGAGCAGTTCTTC.